The source of this TCR beta chain is a study of cytomegalovirus exposure and HLA in healthy donors. Whole-study results and caveats: Later analysis placed DRB1 highest and HLA-C lowest in TCR association rates, which differed by HLA locus.

Both 60 Vbeta primers and 13 Jbeta primers went into the PCR. Produced via immunoSEQ multiplex PCR; TCRdb's table is partial and in-frame only. Here the sample spans nearly 110,000 clones, over 70% being singletons. A remark on this clone: No antigen is known for it.

The V segment lost 0 bases and the J segment 0 bases; nucleotides outside the gene matches: 1. Germline-derived CDR1 and CDR2 are SGHTA and FQGTGA. This CDR3 has 16 residues. The chain links TRBV7-3 to TRBJ2-1; 8 bases align to TRBD2. Sequencing used PBMCs. This TCR came from a boy between 5 and 17 years old in good health and CMV-seronegative. This CDR3 is CASSLTRGDSYNEQFF. The CDR3 nucleotides are TGTGCCAGCAGCTTAACGCGGGGGGACTCCTACAATGAGCAGTTCTTC.